The sequence of this T cell receptor (beta chain) was determined in a study of blood T cell repertoires in COVID-19 (dated by TCRdb to about 2020). The study in broad terms: Samples covering the acute and convalescent phases of COVID-19 were provided by collaborators in the United States, Italy and Spain. The samples were drawn from two sources: the first 160 participants of the ongoing ImmuneRACE study, and 1,000 to 1,500 subjects contributed by 6 global collaborators. The material from the prospective study consisted of cDNA or gDNA derived from T cells, B-cell-depleted T cells, or PBMCs. The repertoires were released in a freely available public database intended as a resource for research on the immune response to SARS-CoV-2. The dataset comprised deeply sampled blood TCRbeta repertoires from subjects exposed to, actively infected with, or recovered from COVID-19. A de-identified subject ID, COVID-19 status, age in years and sex were almost always included in the sample metadata. Where available, HLA class I and class II types were taken from metadata supplied by the sample provider and were not determined by assay-based typing.

General study outcomes and caveats: The quantity of clinical and demographic metadata differed by source and by participant and was supplied without curation.

Whole blood was collected in K2EDTA tubes by collaborating institutions according to the institutions' own protocols. For TCRbeta analysis, collaborators shipped samples in one of three forms: frozen whole blood, isolated PBMCs, or DNA extracted from either of those sample types. TCRbeta CDR3 regions were amplified from genomic DNA using the immunoSEQ Assay, a bias-controlled multiplex PCR. The published analysis was carried out like this. Within the assay, amplification of reference gene primers was used to estimate how many nucleated cells each sample contained. Sequence reads were collapsed and filtered to measure the absolute abundance of every unique TCRbeta CDR3 rearrangement. For each sample, productive Simpson clonality was calculated by taking the square root of Simpson's diversity index across productive rearrangements. Drawn from immuneACCESS, this table holds only the in-frame rearrangements with V and J called that TCRdb kept. Clones are partly lost; checked studies trace under half to an unresolved V gene and leave the rest unexplained. That table furnishes V, J and clone size, whereas the DNA furnished D and trimming. The sample records 70,000 or so clones, roughly 87% of which are singletons. Around 6.3% of the sample belongs to the ten largest clones.

The CDR3, cysteine through phenylalanine, is 17 amino acids long. Only CDR3 DNA is held: 51 bases, read in frame from base 1. At the junction V is shortened by 0 bases and J by 1 base, with 13 bases in between. From a lookup of the germline V gene, CDR1 and CDR2 are LGHNA and YSLEER. A remark on this clone: Its antigen target is currently unknown. No base quality information exists; no much larger clone differs at one position.

This receptor chain uses TRBV4-3 and TRBJ2-1; the D gene is perhaps TRBD2, from 6 matching bases. The sample consisted of peripheral blood. This TCR came from a woman in her forties or fifties with acute or convalescent COVID-19. The CDR3 region has the sequence CASSQDLAATSYNEQFF. The DNA sequence follows: TGCGCCAGCAGCCAAGATTTAGCGGCAACTTCCTACAATGAGCAGTTCTTC.